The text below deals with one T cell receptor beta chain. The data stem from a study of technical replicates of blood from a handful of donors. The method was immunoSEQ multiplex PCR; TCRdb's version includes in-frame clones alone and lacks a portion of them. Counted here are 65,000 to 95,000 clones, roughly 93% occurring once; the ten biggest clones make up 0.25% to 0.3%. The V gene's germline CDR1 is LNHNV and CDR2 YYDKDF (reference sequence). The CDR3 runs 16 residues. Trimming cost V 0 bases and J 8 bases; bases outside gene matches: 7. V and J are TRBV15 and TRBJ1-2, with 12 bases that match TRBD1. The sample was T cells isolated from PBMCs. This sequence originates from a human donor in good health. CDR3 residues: CATSRDRDRGRRGYTF. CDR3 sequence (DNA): TGTGCCACCAGCAGAGACCGGGACAGGGGGCGAAGGGGCTACACCTTC. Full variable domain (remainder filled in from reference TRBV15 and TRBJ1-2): DAMVIQNPRYQVTQFGKPVTLSCSQTLNHNVMYWYQQKSSQAPKLLFHYYDKDFNNEADTPDNFQSRRPNTSFCFLDIRSPGLGDTAMYLCATSRDRDRGRRGYTFGSGTRLTVV.